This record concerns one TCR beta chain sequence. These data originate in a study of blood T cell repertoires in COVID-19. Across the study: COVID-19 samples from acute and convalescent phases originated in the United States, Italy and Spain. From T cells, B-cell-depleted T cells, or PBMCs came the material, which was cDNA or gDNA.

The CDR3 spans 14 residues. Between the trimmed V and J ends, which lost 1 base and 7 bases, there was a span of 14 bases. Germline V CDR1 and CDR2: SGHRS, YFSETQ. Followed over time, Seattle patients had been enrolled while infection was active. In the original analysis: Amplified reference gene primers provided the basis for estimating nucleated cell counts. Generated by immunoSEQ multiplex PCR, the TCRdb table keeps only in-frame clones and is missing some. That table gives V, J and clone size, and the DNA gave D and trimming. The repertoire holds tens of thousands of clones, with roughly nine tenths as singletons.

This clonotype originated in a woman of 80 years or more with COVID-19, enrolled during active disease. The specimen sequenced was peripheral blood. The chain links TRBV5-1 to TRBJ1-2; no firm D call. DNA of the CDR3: TGCGCCAGCAGCTTGAGGCTAGCCTCTGCTGGCTACACCTTC. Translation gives CASSLRLASAGYTF.